Many counts were recorded for the clone carrying this T cell receptor beta chain. Its matching antigen is unknown. This record comes from a study of human T cells and chemical hapten exposure. Whole-study context: Patients, a majority of them female, were diagnosed with alopecia areata, totalis or universalis. Per-sample variation in TCR yield stemmed mainly from small pooled library volume differences. General observations from the study: After DPC sensitization, TCRs above 1 in 1000 frequency showed no change.

TCRdb recomputed calls from the RACE reads with MiXCR, one row per CDR3 protein. The profile shows 300,000 to 450,000 distinct CDR3 sequences, 4.5% to 5.5% of them singletons. Described time point: pre-sensitization, week 0. Treatment given: therapeutic diphenylcyclopropenone sensitization with weekly scalp DPC. The study drew its donors from alopecia patients who were 18 to 70 years old and suitable for DPC. The germline gives CDR1 MDHEN, CDR2 SYDVKM. Trimming at V came to 5 bases and at J to 3 bases, leaving 4 bases not matched to a gene. The CDR3 covers 13 residues. The chain uses TRBV28 and TRBJ2-7; 7 bases map to TRBD1. This receptor was obtained from a woman aged 45-65 years with alopecia areata. Some clones in this sample may be carry-over from other donors' samples. Sample: whole blood, taken in connection with sensitization to the hapten diphenylcyclopropenone (DPC). CDR3 sequence: CASSIGTVYEQYF. The CDR3, as DNA: TGTGCCAGCAGTATTGGGACAGTCTACGAGCAGTACTTC.